These 3 T cell receptor beta chains originate from one sample sequenced in a study of T-cell memory formation after mild COVID-19. Each CDR3 protein is one row after TCRdb ran MiXCR on the 5' RACE reads. The table shows around 300,000 distinct CDR3 sequences, with around 13% occurring only once. Sequenced sample: PBMCs or a T cell subset sorted from them (not recorded which). The receptors shown here come from a man between 18 and 29 years old who had mild COVID-19 (a few samples of this study predate the infection). Cell type and time point are not known.

This clonotype has just a few counts. V usage is TRBV7-9 and J usage is TRBJ2-2, with D perhaps matching TRBD1 (7 bases). The CDR3 runs to 13 residues. V was shortened by 5 bases and J by 7 bases, with 11 bases between the two germline ends. The germline gives CDR1 SEHNR, CDR2 FQNEAQ (reference sequence). The chain's CDR3 is CASSRRGLGELFF. The DNA for the CDR3 is TGTGCCAGCAGCCGGAGGGGGCTCGGGGAGCTGTTTTTT. Looking up the rest from reference TRBV7-9 and TRBJ2-2 gives the full variable domain: DTGVSQNPRHKITKRGQNVTFRCDPISEHNRLYWYRQTLGQGPEFLTYFQNEAQLEKSRLLSDRFSAERPKGSFSTLEIQRTEQGDSAMYLCASSRRGLGELFFGEGSRLTVL.

This clonotype was seen only a few times. The chain couples TRBV7-2 to TRBJ2-7; D is uncertain. The CDR3 covers 15 residues. CDR1 and CDR2 (germline): SGHTA, FQGNSA. The V and J ends lost 1 base and 0 bases respectively, with 10 bases between them. CDR3: CASSLVVAVSYEQYF. CDR3 nucleotides: TGTGCCAGCAGCTTAGTAGTGGCGGTCTCCTACGAGCAGTACTTC.

V usage is TRBV2 and J usage is TRBJ2-5; unclear D gene. V gave up 10 bases and J gave up 0 bases, with 15 bases separating them. CDR3 length: 14 amino acids. Per germline, CDR1 SNHLY and CDR2 FYNNEI. The CDR3: CATLGSIYQETQYF. CDR3 bases: TGTGCCACCTTAGGTAGTATTTACCAAGAGACCCAGTACTTC.